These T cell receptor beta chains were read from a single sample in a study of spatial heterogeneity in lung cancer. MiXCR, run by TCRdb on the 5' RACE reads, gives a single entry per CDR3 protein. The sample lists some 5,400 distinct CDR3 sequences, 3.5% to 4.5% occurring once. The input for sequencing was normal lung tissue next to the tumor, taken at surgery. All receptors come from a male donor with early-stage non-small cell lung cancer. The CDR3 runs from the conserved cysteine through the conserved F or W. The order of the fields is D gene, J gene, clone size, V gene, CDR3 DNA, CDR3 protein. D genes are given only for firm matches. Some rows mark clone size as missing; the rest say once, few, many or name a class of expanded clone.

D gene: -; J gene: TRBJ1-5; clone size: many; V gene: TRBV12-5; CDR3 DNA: TGTGCTAGTGAGGGTACCAATCAGCCCCAGCATTTT; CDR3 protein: CASEGTNQPQHF
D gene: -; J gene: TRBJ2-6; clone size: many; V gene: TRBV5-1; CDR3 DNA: TGCGCCAGCAGCCTATTTCCAGGATTCTCTGGGGCCAACGTCCTGACTTTC; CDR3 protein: CASSLFPGFSGANVLTF
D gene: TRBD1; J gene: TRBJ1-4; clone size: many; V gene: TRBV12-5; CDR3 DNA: TGTGCTAGTGGTCCCGCGACAGGGGAGAAACTGTTTTTT; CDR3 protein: CASGPATGEKLFF
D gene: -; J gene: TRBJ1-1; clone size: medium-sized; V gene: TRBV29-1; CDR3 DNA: TGCAGCGTTGATGGGGGGGGGAATGAAGCTTTCTTT; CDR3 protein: CSVDGGGNEAFF
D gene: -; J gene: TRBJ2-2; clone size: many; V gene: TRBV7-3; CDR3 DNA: TGTGCCAGCAGCTTGGGCACCGGGGAGCTGTTTTTT; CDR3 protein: CASSLGTGELFF
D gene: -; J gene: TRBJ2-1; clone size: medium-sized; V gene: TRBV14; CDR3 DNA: TGTGCCAGCAGCCAACGTGGACGGCAATACTACAATGAGCAGTTCTTC; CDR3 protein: CASSQRGRQYYNEQFF
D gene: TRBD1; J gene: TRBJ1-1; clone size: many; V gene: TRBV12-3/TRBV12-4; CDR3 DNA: TGTGCCAGCAGTCCGGGACAGGAAGCTTTCTTT; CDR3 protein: CASSPGQEAFF
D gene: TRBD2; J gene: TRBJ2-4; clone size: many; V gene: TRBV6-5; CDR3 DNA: TGTGCCAGCAGTCTTAGCGGGGGGAAAAACATTCAGTACTTC; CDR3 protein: CASSLSGGKNIQYF
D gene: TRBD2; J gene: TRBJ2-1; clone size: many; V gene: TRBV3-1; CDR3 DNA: TGTGCCAGCAGCCACGATCTTCATAGCGGGGGGGCCCACAATGAGCAGTTCTTC; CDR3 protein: CASSHDLHSGGAHNEQFF
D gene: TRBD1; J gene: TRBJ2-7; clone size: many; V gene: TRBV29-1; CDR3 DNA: TGCAGCGTTGCTAAAATGGGACAGGTCCACGAGCAGTACTTC; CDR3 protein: CSVAKMGQVHEQYF
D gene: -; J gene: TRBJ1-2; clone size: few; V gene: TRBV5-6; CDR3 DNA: TGTGCCAGCAGCTACCTACCCGACAGTGACCGCTATGGCTACACCTTC; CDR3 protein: CASSYLPDSDRYGYTF
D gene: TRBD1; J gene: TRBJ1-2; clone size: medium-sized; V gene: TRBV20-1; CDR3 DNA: TGCAGTGCTGAGGACAGGGACGGCTACACCTTC; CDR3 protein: CSAEDRDGYTF
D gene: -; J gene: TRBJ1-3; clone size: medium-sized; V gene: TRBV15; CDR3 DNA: TGTGCCACCAGCAGAGATGCGTTCTCTGGAAACACCATATATTTT; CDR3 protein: CATSRDAFSGNTIYF
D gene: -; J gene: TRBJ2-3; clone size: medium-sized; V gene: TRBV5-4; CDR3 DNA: TGTGCCAGCAGCTCAACACTCTCGCCGGAGTATTTT; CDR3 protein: CASSSTLSPEYF
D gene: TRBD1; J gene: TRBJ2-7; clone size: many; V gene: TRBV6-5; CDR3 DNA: TGTGCCAGCAGCAAGGGGGCCTTGCCCTACGAGCAGTACTTC; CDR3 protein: CASSKGALPYEQYF
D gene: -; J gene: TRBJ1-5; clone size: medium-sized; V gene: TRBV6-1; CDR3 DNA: TGTGCCAGCAGTGACGTAGGGGTGAGCAATCAGCCCCAGCATTTT; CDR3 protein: CASSDVGVSNQPQHF
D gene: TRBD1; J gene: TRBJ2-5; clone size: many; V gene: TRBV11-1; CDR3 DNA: TGTGCCAGCAGCAGGGACAGACAAGAGACCCAGTACTTC; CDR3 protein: CASSRDRQETQYF
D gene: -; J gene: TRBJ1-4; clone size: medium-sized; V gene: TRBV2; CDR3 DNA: TGTGCCAGCAGTTCCACCGGGATTTCCGATGAAAAACTGTTTTTT; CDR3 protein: CASSSTGISDEKLFF
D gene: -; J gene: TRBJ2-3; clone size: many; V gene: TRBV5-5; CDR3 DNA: TGTGCCAGCAGCTTTAGGACTAGCACAGATACGCAGTATTTT; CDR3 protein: CASSFRTSTDTQYF
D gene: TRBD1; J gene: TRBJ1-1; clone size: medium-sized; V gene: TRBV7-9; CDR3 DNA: TGTGCTGTCGGGACAGGGGTCACCTGGGGCACTGAAGCTTTCTTT; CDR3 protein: CAVGTGVTWGTEAFF
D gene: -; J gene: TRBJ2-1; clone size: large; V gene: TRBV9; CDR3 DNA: TGTGCCAGCAGTCCCGGGACCGAGTCCTACAATGAGCAGTTCTTC; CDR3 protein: CASSPGTESYNEQFF
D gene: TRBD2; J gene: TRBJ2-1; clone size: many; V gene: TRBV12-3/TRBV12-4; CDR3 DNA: TGTGCCAGCAGGCGGGACTATAGGAATGAGCAGTTCTTC; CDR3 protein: CASRRDYRNEQFF
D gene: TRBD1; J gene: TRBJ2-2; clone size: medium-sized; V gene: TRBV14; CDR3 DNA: TGTGCCAGCAGCCTTGGGACAGGGCCCGGGGAGCTGTTTTTT; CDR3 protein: CASSLGTGPGELFF
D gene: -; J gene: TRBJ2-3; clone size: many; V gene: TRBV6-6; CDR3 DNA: TGTGCCAGCAGTTCCCTACCGGATACGCAGTATTTT; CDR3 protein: CASSSLPDTQYF
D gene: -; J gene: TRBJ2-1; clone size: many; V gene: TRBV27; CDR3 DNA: TGTGCCAGCAGTTTAATCCTTGTGGAGGGCAATGAGCAGTTCTTC; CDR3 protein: CASSLILVEGNEQFF
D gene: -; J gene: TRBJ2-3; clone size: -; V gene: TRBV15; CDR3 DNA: TGTGCCAACAGCAGAGGGGATAGAGACCGCACAGATACGCAGTATTTT; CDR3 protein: CANSRGDRDRTDTQYF
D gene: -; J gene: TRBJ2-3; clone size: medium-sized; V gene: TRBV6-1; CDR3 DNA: TGTGCCAGCAGTGTCTGGGTCGCAGATACGCAGTATTTT; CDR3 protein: CASSVWVADTQYF
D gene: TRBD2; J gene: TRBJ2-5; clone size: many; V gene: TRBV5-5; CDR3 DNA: TGTGCCAGCAGCAAAACTAGCGGGGGCTACCAAGAGACCCAGTACTTC; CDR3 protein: CASSKTSGGYQETQYF
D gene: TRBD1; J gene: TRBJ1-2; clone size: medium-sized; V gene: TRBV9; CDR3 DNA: TGTGCCAGCAGCCCCGGGACAGGGGGCGCGGGGTATGGCTACACCTTC; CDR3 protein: CASSPGTGGAGYGYTF
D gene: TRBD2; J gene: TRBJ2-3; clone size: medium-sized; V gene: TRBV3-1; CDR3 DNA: TGTGCCAGCAGCCTAGCGGGAGCAAGCGATACGCAGTATTTT; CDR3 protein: CASSLAGASDTQYF
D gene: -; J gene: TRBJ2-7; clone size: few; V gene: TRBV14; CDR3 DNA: TGTGCCAGCAGCCAAGCCTGGCAGCTGGGGCAGTACTTC; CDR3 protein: CASSQAWQLGQYF
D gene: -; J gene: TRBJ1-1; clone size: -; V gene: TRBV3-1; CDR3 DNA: TGTGAAAGAAGAAAAGAAAGGGGACATAGGGAAGATTTATTT; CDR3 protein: CERRKERGHREDLF
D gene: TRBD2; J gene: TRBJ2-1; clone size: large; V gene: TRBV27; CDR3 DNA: TGTGCCAGCAGTCTAGCGGGAGGGTACAATGAGCAGTTCTTC; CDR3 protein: CASSLAGGYNEQFF
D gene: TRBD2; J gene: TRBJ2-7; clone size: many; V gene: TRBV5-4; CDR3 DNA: TGTGCCAGCAGCTTGGGTAGCGGGAGGGAGTCCTACGAGCAGTACTTC; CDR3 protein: CASSLGSGRESYEQYF
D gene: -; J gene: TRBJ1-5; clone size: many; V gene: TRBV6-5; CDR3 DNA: TGTGCCAGCAGACCCCTTGATAGTAGCAATCAGCCCCAGCATTTT; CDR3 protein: CASRPLDSSNQPQHF
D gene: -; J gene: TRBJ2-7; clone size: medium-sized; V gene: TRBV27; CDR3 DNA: TGTGCCAGCAGTTTATCAGGGGCCGACGAGCAGTACTTC; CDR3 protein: CASSLSGADEQYF
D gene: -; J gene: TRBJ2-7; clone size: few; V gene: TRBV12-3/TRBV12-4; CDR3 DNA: TGTGCCAGCAGTTTTTTGGGCCTGGGGGTCGACGAGCAGTACTTC; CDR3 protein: CASSFLGLGVDEQYF
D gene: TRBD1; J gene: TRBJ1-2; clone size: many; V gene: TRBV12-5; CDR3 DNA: TGTGCTAGTGGTTTCGGGACAGGGGATGGCTACACCTTC; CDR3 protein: CASGFGTGDGYTF
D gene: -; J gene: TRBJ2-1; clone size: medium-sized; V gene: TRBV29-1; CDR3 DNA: TGCAGCGTTGAAGAGCCCCGGGGCAGTGAGCAGTTCTTC; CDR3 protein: CSVEEPRGSEQFF
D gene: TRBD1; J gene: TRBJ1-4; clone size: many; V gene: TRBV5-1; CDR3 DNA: TGCGCCAGCAGCTTGGCCGGACAGGATAATGAAAAACTGTTTTTT; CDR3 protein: CASSLAGQDNEKLFF
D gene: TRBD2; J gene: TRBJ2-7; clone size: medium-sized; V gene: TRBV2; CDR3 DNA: TGTGCCAGCAGTGAAGAAGGCGGGAGACCCCAGGACGAGCAGTACTTC; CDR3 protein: CASSEEGGRPQDEQYF
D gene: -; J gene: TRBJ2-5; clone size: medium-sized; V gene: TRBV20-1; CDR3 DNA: TGCAGTGCTAGAGATCCTGTCCGCGGGGCCAGGGAGACCCAGTACTTC; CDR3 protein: CSARDPVRGARETQYF
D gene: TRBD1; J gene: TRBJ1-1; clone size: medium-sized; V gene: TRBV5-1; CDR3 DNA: TGCGCCAGCAGCTTGGAAGGGACAGGAGATGAAGCTTTCTTT; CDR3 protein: CASSLEGTGDEAFF
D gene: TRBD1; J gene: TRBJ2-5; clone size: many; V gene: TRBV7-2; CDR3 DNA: TGTGCCAGCAGCTTAGTTCCAGGGGGCTTTCAAGAGACCCAGTACTTC; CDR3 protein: CASSLVPGGFQETQYF
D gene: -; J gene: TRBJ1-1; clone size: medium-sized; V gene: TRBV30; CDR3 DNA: TGTGCCTGGAGTGCAGACAGTCTGTCCGAAGCTTTCTTT; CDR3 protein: CAWSADSLSEAFF
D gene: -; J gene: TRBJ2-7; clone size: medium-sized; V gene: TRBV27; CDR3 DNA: TGTGCCAGCAGCGGGCAGGGTCCCTCCTACGAGCAGTACTTC; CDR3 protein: CASSGQGPSYEQYF
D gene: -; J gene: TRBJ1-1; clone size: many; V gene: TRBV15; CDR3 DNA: TGTGCCACCAGCCGGACCGTTAACACTGAAGCTTTCTTT; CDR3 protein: CATSRTVNTEAFF
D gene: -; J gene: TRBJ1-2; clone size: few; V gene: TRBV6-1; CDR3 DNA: TGTGCCAGCAGTGATGTGGGGGACTATGGCTACACCTTC; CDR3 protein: CASSDVGDYGYTF
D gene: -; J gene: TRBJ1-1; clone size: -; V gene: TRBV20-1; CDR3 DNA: TGCAGTGCTAGGGTTGCCGGGGCCTTTAACACTGAAGCTTTCTTT; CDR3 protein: CSARVAGAFNTEAFF
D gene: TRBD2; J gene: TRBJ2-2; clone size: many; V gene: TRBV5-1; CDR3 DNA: TGCGCCAGCAGCTTTACTAGCGGGGTCACCGGGGAGCTGTTTTTT; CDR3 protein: CASSFTSGVTGELFF
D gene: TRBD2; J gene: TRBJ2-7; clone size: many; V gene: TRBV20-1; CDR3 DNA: TGCAGTGCTAGACTCAGCAGCAGCGGGGGGGAGCAGTACTTC; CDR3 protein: CSARLSSSGGEQYF
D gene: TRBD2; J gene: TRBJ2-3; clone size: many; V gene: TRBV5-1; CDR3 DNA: TGCGCCAGCAGCCCCCCCCAGCGGGGGGGCACAGATACGCAGTATTTT; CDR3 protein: CASSPPQRGGTDTQYF
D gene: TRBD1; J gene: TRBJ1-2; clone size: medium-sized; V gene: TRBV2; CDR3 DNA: TGTGCCAGCAGTACCGGACAGGGGATCTATGGCTACACCTTC; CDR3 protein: CASSTGQGIYGYTF